The T cell receptor (beta chain) under discussion was sequenced for a study of early T cells in non-severe SARS-CoV-2 infection. This CDR3 region has 14 residues. Germline V gene data show CDR1 as MNHEY and CDR2 as SVGEGT. After removal of 2 bases from V and 4 bases from J, the junction contained 2 bases not matched to a gene. Individual cDNA molecules each received unique molecular identifiers attached to them. Each CDR3 protein is one row after TCRdb ran MiXCR on the 5' RACE reads. The table shows 25,000 to 35,000 distinct CDR3 sequences, with approximately 5.3% occurring only once. This TCR came from an adult who was a healthcare worker with PCR-confirmed SARS-CoV-2 infection or an uninfected control (not recorded which). The chain carries TRBV6-2 or TRBV6-3 and TRBJ1-5; 7 bases map to TRBD1. The material sequenced was whole blood. The CDR3 nucleotides read TGTGCCAGCAGTTACGCAGGGGGTAATCAGCCCCAGCATTTT. This codes for CASSYAGGNQPQHF.